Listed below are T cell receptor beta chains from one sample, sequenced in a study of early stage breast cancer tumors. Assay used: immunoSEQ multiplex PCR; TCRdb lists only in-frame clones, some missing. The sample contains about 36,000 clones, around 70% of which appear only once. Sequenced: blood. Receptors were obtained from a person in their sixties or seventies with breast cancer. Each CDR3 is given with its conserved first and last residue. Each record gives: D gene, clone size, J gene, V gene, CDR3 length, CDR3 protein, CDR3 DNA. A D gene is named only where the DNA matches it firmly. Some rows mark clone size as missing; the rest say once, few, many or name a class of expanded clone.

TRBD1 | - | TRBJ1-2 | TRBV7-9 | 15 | CASSLVGQGNYGYTF | TGTGCCAGCAGCTTAGTGGGACAGGGGAACTATGGCTACACCTTC
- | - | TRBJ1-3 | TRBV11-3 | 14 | CASSSGRSGNTIYF | TGTGCCAGCAGCTCCGGGCGATCTGGAAACACCATATATTTT
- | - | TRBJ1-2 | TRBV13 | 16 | CASSLAHHRDGTGYTF | TGTGCCAGCAGCTTAGCCCACCACCGGGACGGGACAGGCTACACCTTC
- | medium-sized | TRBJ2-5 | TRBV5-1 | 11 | CASALGKTQYF | TGCGCCAGCGCCCTCGGGAAGACCCAGTACTTC
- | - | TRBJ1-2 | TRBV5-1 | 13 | CASSPLGVYGYTF | TGCGCCAGCAGCCCCCTGGGTGTCTATGGCTACACCTTC
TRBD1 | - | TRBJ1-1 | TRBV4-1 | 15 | CASSQVGTGNTEAFF | TGCGCCAGCAGCCAAGTTGGGACAGGGAATACTGAAGCTTTCTTT
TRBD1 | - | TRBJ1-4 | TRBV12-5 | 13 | CASVLTGGEKLFF | TGTGCTAGTGTCCTAACAGGGGGGGAAAAACTGTTTTTT
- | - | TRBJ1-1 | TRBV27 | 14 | CASSGGHRNTEAFF | TGTGCCAGCAGTGGGGGCCACAGGAACACTGAAGCTTTCTTT
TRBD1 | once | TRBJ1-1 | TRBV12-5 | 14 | CASGLGTGSTEAFF | TGTGCTAGTGGTTTGGGGACAGGGAGCACTGAAGCTTTCTTT
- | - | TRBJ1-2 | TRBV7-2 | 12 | CASSIGTDGYTF | TGTGCCAGCAGCATTGGGACGGATGGCTACACCTTC
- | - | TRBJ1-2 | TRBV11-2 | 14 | CASSSLIPGDGYTF | TGTGCCAGCAGCTCCCTTATTCCAGGGGATGGCTACACCTTC
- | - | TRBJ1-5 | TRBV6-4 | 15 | CASSDNMGSGQPQHF | TGTGCCAGCAGTGACAACATGGGGAGCGGTCAGCCCCAGCATTTT
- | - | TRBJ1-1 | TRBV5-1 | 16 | CASSLETDGAGTEAFF | TGCGCCAGCAGCCTAGAGACGGACGGGGCAGGGACTGAAGCTTTCTTT
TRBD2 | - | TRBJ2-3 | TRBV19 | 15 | CASSTDVSGRDTQYF | TGTGCCAGTAGTACGGATGTGAGCGGGAGAGATACGCAGTATTTT
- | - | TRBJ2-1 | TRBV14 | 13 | CASSPPFGGRAFF | TGTGCCAGCAGCCCGCCCTTTGGCGGGCGAGCCTTCTTC
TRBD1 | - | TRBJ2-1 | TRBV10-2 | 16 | CASSEGSGGRSNEQFF | TGCGCCAGCAGTGAGGGGTCAGGGGGTCGAAGCAATGAGCAGTTCTTC
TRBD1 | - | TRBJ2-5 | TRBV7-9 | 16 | CASSLGDRVYQETQYF | TGTGCCAGCAGCTTAGGGGACAGGGTATACCAAGAGACCCAGTACTTC
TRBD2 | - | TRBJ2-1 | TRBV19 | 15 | CASSTGGGNYNEQFF | TGTGCCAGTAGTACGGGAGGGGGGAACTACAATGAGCAGTTCTTC
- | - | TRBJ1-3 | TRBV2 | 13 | CASHQGRGNTIYF | TGTGCCAGCCATCAGGGCAGGGGAAACACCATATATTTT
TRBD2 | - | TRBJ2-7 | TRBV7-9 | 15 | CASSFEGGSSYEQYF | TGTGCCAGCAGCTTCGAGGGCGGGAGCTCCTACGAGCAGTACTTC
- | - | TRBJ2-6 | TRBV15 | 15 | CATSNLTSGANVLTF | TGTGCCACCAGCAACCTGACCTCTGGGGCCAACGTCCTGACTTTC
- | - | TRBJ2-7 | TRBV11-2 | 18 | CASRGHTSLRHLSYEQYF | TGTGCCAGCAGAGGTCATACAAGCCTACGACACCTATCCTACGAGCAGTACTTC
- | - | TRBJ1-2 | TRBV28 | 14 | CASSFEGGTYGYTF | TGTGCCAGCAGTTTTGAGGGGGGGACCTATGGCTACACCTTC
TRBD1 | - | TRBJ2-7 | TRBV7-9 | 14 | CASSLRQGVYEQYF | TGTGCCAGCAGCCTTCGACAGGGGGTCTACGAGCAGTACTTC
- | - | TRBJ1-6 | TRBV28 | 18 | CASRTPGQWGSYNSPLHF | TGTGCCAGCAGAACCCCGGGACAATGGGGATCCTATAATTCACCCCTCCACTTT
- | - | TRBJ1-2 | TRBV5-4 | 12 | CASSSGLYGYTF | TGTGCCAGCAGCTCGGGCCTCTATGGCTACACCTTC
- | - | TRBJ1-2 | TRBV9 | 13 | CASSVTLVGGYTF | TGTGCCAGCAGCGTAACTCTCGTAGGCGGCTACACCTTC
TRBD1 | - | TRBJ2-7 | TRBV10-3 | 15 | CAISANDRGRYEQYF | TGTGCCATCAGTGCAAATGACAGGGGGCGCTACGAGCAGTACTTC
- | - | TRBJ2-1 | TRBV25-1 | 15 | CASQGRAISYNEQFF | TGTGCCAGCCAGGGGCGGGCCATCTCCTACAATGAGCAGTTCTTC
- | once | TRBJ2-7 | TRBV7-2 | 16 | CASSFPVRHGSYEQYF | TGTGCCAGCAGCTTTCCCGTTAGACATGGGAGCTACGAGCAGTACTTC
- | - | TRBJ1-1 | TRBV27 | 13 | CASSLVVNTEAFF | TGTGCCAGCAGTTTAGTGGTGAACACTGAAGCTTTCTTT
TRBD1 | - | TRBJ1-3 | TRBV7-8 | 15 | CASRLTGVSGNTIYF | TGTGCCAGCAGACTTACAGGGGTCTCTGGAAACACCATATATTTT
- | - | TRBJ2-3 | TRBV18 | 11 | CASSRLDTQYF | TGTGCCAGCTCACGTCTGGATACGCAGTATTTT
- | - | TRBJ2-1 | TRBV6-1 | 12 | CASSRRTAEQFF | TGTGCCAGCAGCCGCCGGACCGCTGAGCAGTTCTTC
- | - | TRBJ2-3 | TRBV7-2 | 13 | CASSSAHRDTQYF | TGTGCCAGCAGCTCAGCCCACCGGGATACGCAGTATTTT
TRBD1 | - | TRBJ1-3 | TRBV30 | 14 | CAWSRDRAGNTIYF | TGTGCCTGGAGCCGGGACAGGGCTGGAAACACCATATATTTT
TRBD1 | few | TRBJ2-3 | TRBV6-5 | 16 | CASSFLPGQGTDTQYF | TGTGCCAGCAGTTTCCTCCCGGGACAGGGCACAGATACGCAGTATTTT
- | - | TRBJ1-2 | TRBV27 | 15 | CASSLDRAGDYGYTF | TGTGCCAGCAGTTTGGACCGGGCAGGGGACTATGGCTACACCTTC
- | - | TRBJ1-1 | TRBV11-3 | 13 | CASSSTPAGEAFF | TGTGCCAGCAGCTCCACACCCGCAGGGGAAGCTTTCTTT
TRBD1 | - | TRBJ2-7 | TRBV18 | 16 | CASSPPGQGDAYEQYF | TGTGCCAGCTCACCACCGGGGCAGGGGGACGCCTACGAGCAGTACTTC
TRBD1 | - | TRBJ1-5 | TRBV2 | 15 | CASGSQGTPNQPQHF | TGTGCCAGCGGATCACAGGGGACACCAAATCAGCCCCAGCATTTT
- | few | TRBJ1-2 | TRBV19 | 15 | CASSTKDGPRDGYTF | TGTGCCAGTAGTACCAAGGACGGGCCCCGCGATGGCTACACCTTC
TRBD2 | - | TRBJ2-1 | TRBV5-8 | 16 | CASSLGSGARKYEQFF | TGTGCCAGCAGCTTGGGAAGCGGGGCCCGAAAGTATGAGCAGTTCTTC
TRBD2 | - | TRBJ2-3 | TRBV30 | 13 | CAWSVAGPDTQYF | TGTGCCTGGAGTGTAGCGGGGCCAGATACGCAGTATTTT
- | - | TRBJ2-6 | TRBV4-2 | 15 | CASSQLGSWANVLTF | TGTGCCAGCAGCCAATTGGGCTCCTGGGCCAACGTCCTGACTTTC
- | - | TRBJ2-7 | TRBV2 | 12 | CASKGDRYEQYF | TGTGCCAGCAAGGGGGATAGGTACGAGCAGTACTTC
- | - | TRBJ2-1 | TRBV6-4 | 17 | CASSDLYVGGKGNEQFF | TGTGCCAGCAGTGATTTGTATGTAGGTGGGAAGGGGAATGAGCAGTTCTTC
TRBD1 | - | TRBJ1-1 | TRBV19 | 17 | CASSIRRDRGVEPEAFF | TGTGCCAGTAGTATCCGACGGGACAGGGGAGTGGAGCCTGAAGCTTTCTTT